The present TCR beta chain was sequenced within a study of blood T cell repertoires in COVID-19. Study-wide context: The United States, Italy and Spain provided the acute and convalescent COVID-19 samples.

Authors' processing steps: Reference gene primer amplification yielded estimated nucleated cell counts. The repertoire was sequenced with immunoSEQ multiplex PCR; TCRdb's copy has only in-frame clones and lacks some. V and J calls and clone size come straight from that table; D and trimming were deduced from the DNA. The repertoire holds 450,000 to 500,000 clones, with roughly 88% as singletons. The ends lost 4 bases at V and 4 bases at J; junction bases unmatched: 3. This CDR3 is 15 amino acids long. In germline, CDR1 is SGHNT, CDR2 YYREEE (reference sequence). The source is a human donor in a cohort sampled during active COVID-19. The sample comprised peripheral blood. This rearrangement joins TRBV5-4 to TRBJ2-5, with 14 nucleotides matching TRBD2. The CDR3 DNA follows: TGTGCCAGCAGCCCCGGGACTAGCGGGAGAGAGACCCAGTACTTC. Amino acid sequence: CASSPGTSGRETQYF.